This T cell receptor (beta chain) was sequenced in a study of tumor-infiltrating lymphocytes in primary liver carcinoma. Overall study context: T1-T3 N0M0 was the stage of the tumors, which were 4.2 to 10 cm across. Samples returned roughly 3.5 to 8 million productive TCRbeta reads each. Read depth did not differ significantly between tissue types.

The roughly 19-32 mg bulk tissue piece was not sorted before simultaneous RNA and DNA extraction. Treatment of the patients' primary liver carcinoma consisted of surgical resection. Germline-derived CDR1 and CDR2 are LGHNA and YSLEER. CDR3 size: 16 residues. About this clonotype itself: The junction departs from the called germline gene at one end, perhaps through a read error.

Starting from approximately 500 ng of total RNA, TCR beta cDNA was produced with a primer in the constant region. Slightly modified ARM-PCR, run as three nested multiplex PCR rounds, produced the TCR beta libraries. With TRBV1-TRBV30 forward primers and a C-beta reverse primer, the first two PCR rounds were run for approximately 10 cycles each. TCRdb independently ran MiXCR on the multiplex PCR reads; one entry per CDR3 protein. The sample lists tens of thousands of distinct CDR3 sequences; about 71% were seen once. Sequencing was done on a sample of liver tumor tissue from sampling region 3. This sample's subset: tumor region T3, left-lateral pole. The chain uses TRBV4-3 and TRBJ2-1, with D possibly matching TRBD2 (6 bases). The sequence was collected from a woman aged 30 to 39 with primary liver carcinoma and hepatitis B virus infection. CDR3 DNA: TGCGCCAGCAGTCAAGATGCGGGAAGCTCCTACGATGAGCAGATCTTC. Encoded protein: CASSQDAGSSYDEQIF.